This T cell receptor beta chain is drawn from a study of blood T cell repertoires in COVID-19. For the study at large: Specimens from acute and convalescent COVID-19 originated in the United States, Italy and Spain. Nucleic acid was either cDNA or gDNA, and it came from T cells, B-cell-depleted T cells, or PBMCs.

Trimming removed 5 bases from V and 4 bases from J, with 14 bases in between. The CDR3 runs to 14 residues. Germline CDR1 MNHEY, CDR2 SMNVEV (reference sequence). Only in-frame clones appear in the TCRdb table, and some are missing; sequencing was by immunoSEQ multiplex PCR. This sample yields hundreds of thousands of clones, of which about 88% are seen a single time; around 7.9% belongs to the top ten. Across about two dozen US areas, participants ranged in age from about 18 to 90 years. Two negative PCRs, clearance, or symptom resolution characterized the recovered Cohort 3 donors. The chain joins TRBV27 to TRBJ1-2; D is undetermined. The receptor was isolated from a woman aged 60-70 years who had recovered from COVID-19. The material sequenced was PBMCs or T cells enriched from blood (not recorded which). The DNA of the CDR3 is TGTGCCAGCAGTGCCCCGGAGGCCCCCTATGGCTACACCTTC. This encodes CASSAPEAPYGYTF.